This TCR beta chain was found in a study of blood T cells in healthy people across ages. Study outcomes and limitations: Donors of long life had a larger count of naive CD4+ cells and greater diversity than aged donors. Roughly linear declines in TCR beta diversity per million T cells occurred with age. Naive T cell percentage showed a strong correlation with TCR beta diversity.

PCR was performed a second time for roughly 7 to 11 cycles using a sample-barcoded 5' primer and a J-beta primer mix. Tagging of each cDNA molecule was performed by a template-switch adaptor with 12 random nucleotides. TCRdb reanalysed the 5' RACE reads using MiXCR and keeps one entry per CDR3 protein. Among 800,000 to 950,000 distinct CDR3 sequences listed, under 40% were seen once. Deletions cut 3 bases from V and 8 bases from J, with 20 bases between. Germline V gives CDR1 MGHRA, CDR2 YSYEKL. The CDR3 loop spans 16 amino acids. This clonotype has ten or more counts. The target antigen is unknown. This chain links TRBV4-1 with TRBJ2-1, with D possibly being TRBD1 or TRBD2 (5 bases each). The sample comprised blood. The TCR originated in a man aged 18 to 29 in good health. CDR3 coding DNA: TGCGCCAGCAGCCAGTTGACCGGGACCAAAAGCGATGAGCAGTTCTTC. This codes for CASSQLTGTKSDEQFF.